This T cell receptor (beta chain) was documented in a study of T cells in Graves' hyperthyroidism and ophthalmopathy. Whole-study findings and limits: In blood, most of the thyroid clonotypes expanded above 0.001 were also present.

Amplified regions were TCR beta CDR3 sequences from RNA transcripts. With the HTBI primer set, the TCR CDR3 went through a first round of RT-PCR. TCRdb called the multiplex PCR reads again in MiXCR, with one record for every CDR3 protein. This table holds 600,000 to 850,000 distinct CDR3 sequences, about 17% found once. Germline assignment: CDR1 DFQATT and CDR2 SNEGSKA (reference sequence). The V segment lost 6 bases and the J segment 4 bases; nucleotides outside the gene matches: 5. CDR3 length: 13 residues. This clonotype was counted many times. Its specificity is unknown. Patients were excluded for uncontrolled infection, other autoimmune disease, pregnancy or lactation. Blood was obtained at the first hyperthyroidism diagnosis, which preceded any ophthalmopathy symptoms. PBMCs were obtained from 10 ml fresh peripheral blood.

This TCR came from a woman between 45 and 65 years old with Graves' hyperthyroidism that later progressed to Graves' ophthalmopathy. The rearrangement links TRBV20-1 to TRBJ2-1; TRBD2 agrees at 8 bases. Input material: blood. CDR3 bases: TGCAGTGCCCGGGGGGGGGAGTACAATGAGCAGTTCTTC. The encoded protein is CSARGGEYNEQFF.